These 10 T cell receptor beta chains share one sample of origin, sequenced in a study of shared clonotypes between healthy human individuals. Selected positively for CCR7 and CD45RO-negative, naive CD8 cells excluded terminally differentiated effector memory CD45RA+ cells. Clones were sequenced by immunoSEQ multiplex PCR, and TCRdb holds only the in-frame ones, with some missing. This sample yields some 2,000,000 clones, of which over 85% are seen a single time; about 1.1% belongs to the top ten. The sample consisted of naive CD8+ T cells sorted from blood. All receptors come from a man aged 18-30 years in good health.

J is TRBJ2-7 and V is TRBV5-1; 7 bases agree with TRBD2. This CDR3 spans 16 amino acids. Germline V lookup: CDR1 SGHRS, CDR2 YFSETQ. V lost 3 bases to trimming and J lost 0 bases; unmatched junction nucleotides: 9. CDR3 amino acids: CASSWVTSESSYEQYF. The CDR3 DNA reads as TGCGCCAGCAGCTGGGTAACTAGCGAGAGCTCCTACGAGCAGTACTTC.

The V gene is TRBV6-5, the J gene TRBJ1-1; no clear D. Looked up from germline, CDR1 is MNHEY and CDR2 is SVGAGI. The CDR3 extends over 13 amino acids. The V end lost 8 bases, the J end lost 1 base, and 11 bases lay between the germline ends. As DNA, the CDR3 is TGTGCCAGCTTGATAGGGCCGAACACTGAAGCTTTCTTT. As protein: CASLIGPNTEAFF.

The chain has TRBV6-5 and TRBJ2-1; TRBD2 matches at 8 bases. V trimming: 5 bases; J trimming: 5 bases; junction bases outside the gene matches: 8. The CDR3 consists of 15 residues. CDR1 MNHEY and CDR2 SVGAGI come from the germline V gene. The CDR3 bases are TGTGCCAGCAGTGGGTTTACGGGAGGGAACAATGAGCAGTTCTTC. It is translated as CASSGFTGGNNEQFF.

This chain uses TRBV30 with TRBJ2-2, with D unresolved. This CDR3 contains 11 residues. Per the germline V gene, CDR1 is GTSNPN and CDR2 is SVGIG (reference sequence). V shed 3 bases and J shed 6 bases, with 5 bases lying between them. The CDR3 sequence: CAWRFAGELFF. The CDR3 DNA is TGTGCCTGGAGGTTCGCCGGGGAGCTGTTTTTT.

The J gene is TRBJ2-7, the V gene TRBV18, with TRBD1 identical over 9 bases. V was clipped by 1 base and J by 3 bases; unmatched bases: 16. There are 19 residues in the CDR3. Germline V lookup: CDR1 KGHSH, CDR2 LQKENI. The CDR3 bases are TGTGCCAGCTCACCACGCCCGGGACAGGGTTCTATTGCGGACTACGAGCAGTACTTC. Translated, it gives CASSPRPGQGSIADYEQYF.

About this clone: Other DNA sequences of this sample code for an identical CDR3. The V call is TRBV2, the J call TRBJ1-1, with D hard to call. Trimming removed 9 bases from V and 1 base from J, with 9 bases in between. Per the germline V gene, CDR1 is SNHLY and CDR2 is FYNNEI. The CDR3 covers 12 residues. CDR3 sequence (DNA): TGTGCCAGTAGTACGGAGAACACTGAAGCTTTCTTT. It yields the protein CASSTENTEAFF.

This chain links TRBV7-2 with TRBJ2-2, with 12 bases matching TRBD2. The CDR3 spans 18 residues. Trimming at V came to 4 bases and at J to 9 bases, leaving 15 bases not matched to a gene. CDR1 and CDR2 (germline): SGHTA, FQGNSA. The CDR3 DNA reads TGTGCCAGCAGCTGGGAGGCCCTGCTAGCGGGGGGGCTAAGGGAGCTGTTTTTT. Amino acids: CASSWEALLAGGLRELFF.

The V gene is TRBV19, the J gene TRBJ1-5, with unresolved D. In germline, CDR1 is LNHDA, CDR2 SQIVND (reference sequence). V lost 3 bases and J 2 bases, leaving 14 bases between the germline ends. The CDR3 is made up of 16 amino acids. The CDR3 reads CASSIPPVWGNQPQHF. DNA of the CDR3: TGTGCCAGTAGTATTCCCCCCGTTTGGGGCAATCAGCCCCAGCATTTT.

The genes are TRBV2 and TRBJ1-1; 8 bases match TRBD1. CDR3 length: 14 amino acids. The germline CDR1 and CDR2 sequences are SNHLY and FYNNEI. Trimming took 5 bases from V and 1 from J; bases not matched to a gene: 3. CDR3 bases: TGTGCCAGCAGTTTGGACAGGGCGAACACTGAAGCTTTCTTT. The encoded protein is CASSLDRANTEAFF.

This sequence joins TRBV30 and TRBJ2-5; 10 nucleotides match TRBD1. J gave up 3 bases and V 2 bases, and 6 bases lay outside the gene matches. Germline V gives CDR1 GTSNPN, CDR2 SVGIG (reference sequence). The CDR3 is made up of 15 amino acids. CDR3 in amino acids: CAWSSPGTGEETQYF. Written as DNA, the CDR3 is TGTGCCTGGAGTTCCCCGGGGACAGGGGAAGAGACCCAGTACTTC.